The 14 T cell receptor beta chains presented below share a single source sample, sequenced in a study of OX40 agonist ivuxolimab in advanced cancers. Clones were sequenced by immunoSEQ multiplex PCR, and TCRdb holds only the in-frame ones, with some missing. This sample has some 42,000 clones, with approximately 83% found just once. Sequenced here: CD4+ or CD8+ T cells sorted from blood, sampled in a trial of the OX40 agonist ivuxolimab. The source is an adult with an advanced solid tumor such as melanoma, head and neck, liver or kidney cancer.

Only a few counts were recorded for this clone. The CDR3, as DNA: TGTGCCAGCAGCTTAGTTAGGTCTAGCGGGGTGAGATACAATGAGCAGTTCTTC. Residues: CASSLVRSSGVRYNEQFF. The chain links TRBV7-2 to TRBJ2-1, with 9 bases matching TRBD2. J was trimmed by 4 bases and V by 1 base; bases with no gene match: 11. Germline lookup yields CDR1 SGHTA and CDR2 FQGNSA. The CDR3 runs to 18 residues.

The J gene is TRBJ2-7, the V gene TRBV5-1, with TRBD2 identical over 8 bases. CDR3 size: 13 residues. The J segment lost 1 base and the V segment lost 6 bases, leaving 3 bases of the junction unmatched. Germline CDR1 and CDR2: SGHRS and YFSETQ. CDR3: CASKSSGSYEQYF. CDR3 bases: TGCGCCAGCAAATCTAGCGGGTCCTACGAGCAGTACTTC.

The rearrangement uses TRBV18 and TRBJ1-3, with D hard to call. V gave up 3 bases and J gave up 4 bases, with 16 bases separating them. The CDR3 runs to 16 residues. The V gene's germline CDR1 is KGHSH and CDR2 LQKENI. Here the CDR3 reads CASSPDTRGRGNTIYF. The CDR3 DNA is TGTGCCAGCTCACCTGACACTCGTGGGAGAGGAAACACCATATATTTT.

Written as DNA, the CDR3 is TGTGCCAGCAGTGAGCGGACTACCACCGGGGAGCTGTTTTTT. Translated, it gives CASSERTTTGELFF. The gene calls are TRBV25-1 and TRBJ2-2; TRBD2 might be the D (6 bases). Germline CDR1 reads MGHDK; CDR2 reads SYGVNS. The V end lost 3 bases, the J end lost 4 bases, and 9 bases lay between the germline ends. The CDR3 has 14 residues.

In this sample, this clone turned up many times. The chain carries TRBV4-1 and TRBJ1-2; unclear D gene. CDR1 is MGHRA, CDR2 YSYEKL, per germline. The CDR3 runs to 14 residues. Trimming left V 2 bases short and J 5 bases short, with 12 bases between. The CDR3 loop is CASSQWDLGYGYTF. In DNA form, the CDR3 reads TGCGCCAGCAGCCAATGGGATTTGGGGTATGGCTACACCTTC.

The chain links TRBV6-4 to TRBJ1-1; no firm D call. This CDR3 is built from 11 residues. Trimming shortened V by 2 bases and J by 7 bases, and 5 bases separated the two germline ends. Germline lookup yields CDR1 MRHNA and CDR2 SNTAGT. The CDR3 is CASSDGLEAFF. CDR3 in DNA: TGTGCCAGCAGTGACGGCCTTGAAGCTTTCTTT.

This chain connects TRBV7-2 to TRBJ2-4; D is possibly TRBD1 or TRBD2 (5 bases each). The CDR3 is 16 amino acids. Germline V gives CDR1 SGHTA, CDR2 FQGNSA. Trimming shortened V by 3 bases and J by 1 base, and 13 bases separated the two germline ends. As DNA, the CDR3 is TGTGCCAGCAGCTTGCCTGGGACGTCCGCCAAAAACATTCAGTACTTC. Encoded protein: CASSLPGTSAKNIQYF.

A few counts support this clone. The rearrangement uses TRBV14 and TRBJ2-7, with D hard to call. CDR3 length equals 15 residues. Germline CDR1 reads SGHDN; CDR2 reads FVKESK. V lost 1 base and J lost 2, with 12 bases in between. DNA for the CDR3: TGTGCCAGCAGCCAAGGGTACAGTACGACCTACGAGCAGTACTTC. It codes for CASSQGYSTTYEQYF.

CDR3 protein: CASSLDPLGTGAQETQYF. CDR3 DNA sequence: TGTGCCAGCAGCTTAGATCCTCTGGGGACAGGGGCACAAGAGACCCAGTACTTC. The chain is built from TRBV7-2 and TRBJ2-5, with 10 bases matching TRBD1. J gave up 2 bases and V 1 base, and 10 bases lay outside the gene matches. The CDR3 runs 18 residues. Germline V gene sequence: CDR1 SGHTA, CDR2 FQGNSA.

The gene calls are TRBV7-8 and TRBJ1-2; weak D call: TRBD1 (6 bases). Trimming stripped 0 bases from V and 8 bases from J, with 13 bases between. From germline, CDR1 is SGHVS and CDR2 FQNEAQ. This CDR3 is built from 14 residues. The CDR3 bases are TGTGCCAGCAGCTTAGCGGCGGGGGCTATAGGCTACACCTTC. Amino acids: CASSLAAGAIGYTF.

This clone was recorded once. The V and J genes are TRBV28 and TRBJ2-7, with 8 bases that match TRBD2. The CDR3 runs 18 residues. Germline lookup yields CDR1 MDHEN and CDR2 SYDVKM. J was trimmed by 4 bases and V by 4 bases; bases with no gene match: 18. The DNA of the CDR3 is TGTGCCAGCAGTTCCTCCCCGGGACTAGGAGCCTTATCTTACGAGCAGTACTTC. Translation gives CASSSSPGLGALSYEQYF.

The CDR3 DNA reads as TGTGCCAGCAGGCCACCGGGACAGGGTAATGAAAAACTGTTTTTT. Protein: CASRPPGQGNEKLFF. The chain recombines TRBV28 with TRBJ1-4; 9 nucleotides agree with TRBD1. In germline, CDR1 is MDHEN, CDR2 SYDVKM. With V trimmed by 6 bases and J by 4 bases, 6 bases remained unmatched. The CDR3 length is 15 residues.

This clone appeared once. The genes are TRBV7-6 and TRBJ2-7, with 11 bases fitting TRBD2. The germline gives CDR1 SGHVS, CDR2 FNYEAQ. The junction had 2 bases not matched to a gene; V was cut back by 2 bases and J by 5 bases. This CDR3 comprises 14 residues. CDR3 residues: CASSLTSGSNEQYF. In nucleotides, the CDR3 is TGTGCCAGCAGCTTAACTAGCGGGAGCAACGAGCAGTACTTC.

In nucleotides, the CDR3 is TGTGCCAGCGGAGGGACAGTGGATAATTCACCCCTCCACTTT. The encoded protein is CASGGTVDNSPLHF. V is TRBV7-2 and J is TRBJ1-6, with 7 bases aligning to TRBD1. Trimming cost V 8 bases and J 5 bases; bases outside gene matches: 6. The CDR3 has 14 residues. The germline gives CDR1 SGHTA, CDR2 FQGNSA.